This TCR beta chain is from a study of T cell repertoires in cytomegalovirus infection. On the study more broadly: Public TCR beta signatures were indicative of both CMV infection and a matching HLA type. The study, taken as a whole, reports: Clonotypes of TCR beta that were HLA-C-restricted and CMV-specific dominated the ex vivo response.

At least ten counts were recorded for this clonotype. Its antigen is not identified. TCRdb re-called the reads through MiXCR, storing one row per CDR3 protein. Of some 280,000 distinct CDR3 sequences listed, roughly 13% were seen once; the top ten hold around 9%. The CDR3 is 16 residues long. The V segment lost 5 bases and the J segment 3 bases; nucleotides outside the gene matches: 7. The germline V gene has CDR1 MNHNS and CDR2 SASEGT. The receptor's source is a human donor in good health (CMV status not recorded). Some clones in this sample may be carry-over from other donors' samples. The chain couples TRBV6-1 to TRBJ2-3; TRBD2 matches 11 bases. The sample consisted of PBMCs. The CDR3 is CASSRITSGRTDTQYF. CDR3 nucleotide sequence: TGTGCCAGCAGTCGGATCACTAGCGGGAGAACAGATACGCAGTATTTT.